What follows are 20 T cell receptor beta chains derived from one specimen sequenced in a study of T-cell memory formation after mild COVID-19. TCRdb called the 5' RACE reads again in MiXCR, with one record for every CDR3 protein. The sample consists of roughly 610,000 distinct CDR3 sequences, roughly 17% of them appearing once. The sequencing sample was made of PBMCs or a T cell subset sorted from them (not recorded which). The receptors were sampled from an adult woman who had mild COVID-19 (a few samples of this study predate the infection). Cell type and time point are not known.

V is TRBV3-1 and J is TRBJ2-5, with unresolved D. CDR3 size: 13 residues. V was pared by 2 bases and J by 5 bases, with 9 bases between. Germline lookup yields CDR1 LGHDT and CDR2 YNNKEL (reference sequence). DNA for the CDR3: TGTGCCAGCAGCCAACTCGGAAGGGAGACCCAGTACTTC. Residues: CASSQLGRETQYF.

The rearrangement uses TRBV30 and TRBJ1-2; D remains ambiguous. This CDR3 has 15 residues. Trimming pared 3 bases from V and 5 bases from J, leaving 19 bases between. Germline loops: CDR1 GTSNPN, CDR2 SVGIG (reference sequence). CDR3 in DNA: TGTGCCTGGAGCACTGACAATTATTATCGGTATGGCTACACCTTC. This encodes CAWSTDNYYRYGYTF.

This clonotype was picked up many times. The CDR3 DNA reads as TGTGCCAGCAGCTTAGGTGGATTGGAGACCCAGTACTTC. Its protein is CASSLGGLETQYF. The chain links TRBV7-6 to TRBJ2-5; no clear D. CDR1 is SGHVS, CDR2 FNYEAQ, per germline. Trimming took 1 base from V and 5 from J, leaving 8 bases between them. This CDR3 has 13 amino acids.

The J gene is TRBJ1-6, the V gene TRBV27; D remains unclear. CDR3 length: 14 amino acids. V gave up 2 bases and J gave up 7 bases, with 9 bases separating them. Germline V gene sequence: CDR1 MNHEY, CDR2 SMNVEV (reference sequence). DNA for the CDR3: TGTGCCAGCAGTTTAAACCCCGCGAATTCACCCCTCCACTTT. This sequence encodes CASSLNPANSPLHF.

This rearrangement joins TRBV3-1 to TRBJ1-5; 9 bases are a match to TRBD1. Germline CDR1 is LGHDT and CDR2 is YNNKEL (reference sequence). CDR3 length: 15 amino acids. The junction had 3 bases not matched to a gene; V was cut back by 2 bases and J by 4 bases. In DNA form, the CDR3 reads TGTGCCAGCAGCCAAATGGGGACAGGGAATCAGCCCCAGCATTTT. Its translation: CASSQMGTGNQPQHF.

This clonotype was counted between two and nine times. This chain connects TRBV7-9 to TRBJ2-1; a weak D match, TRBD2 (7 bases). The V gene lost 1 base and the J gene lost 8 bases, with 15 bases spanning the gap. CDR3 length: 15 amino acids. Per the germline V gene, CDR1 is SEHNR and CDR2 is FQNEAQ (reference sequence). For the CDR3, the DNA is TGTGCCAGCAGCTTAGGTGGGGGGGCCTCTGATGAGCAGTTCTTC. Its protein product is CASSLGGGASDEQFF.

The chain carries TRBV5-1 and TRBJ1-1, with D tentatively TRBD1 (6 bases). Germline CDR1 and CDR2: SGHRS and YFSETQ. CDR3 size: 15 residues. Trimming left V 0 bases short and J 7 bases short, with 16 bases between. This CDR3 is CASSLVGGEQSEAFF. The CDR3 DNA sequence: TGCGCCAGCAGCTTGGTTGGGGGCGAACAGAGTGAAGCTTTCTTT.

This clonotype was seen more than once but under ten times. This rearrangement joins TRBV29-1 to TRBJ2-5; D unresolved. V was cut by 3 bases and J by 2 bases, with 13 bases left in between. CDR1 and CDR2 (germline): SQVTM, ANQGSEA. This CDR3 comprises 14 residues. The CDR3 is CSVDGPSGQETQYF. CDR3 nucleotide sequence: TGCAGCGTTGACGGACCTAGTGGGCAAGAGACCCAGTACTTC.

This clonotype was seen a handful of times. The rearrangement uses TRBV7-2 and TRBJ2-7; possible D gene TRBD1, 5 bases. CDR3 length: 13 residues. The V end was cut by 9 bases, the J end by 1 base, with 13 bases between. Germline V gene sequence: CDR1 SGHTA, CDR2 FQGNSA. The CDR3 reads CARKDSLSYEQYF. CDR3 bases: TGTGCCAGGAAAGACAGTCTTTCCTACGAGCAGTACTTC.

The chain combines TRBV7-3 with TRBJ2-3; D gene uncertain. V lost 2 bases and J 0 bases, leaving 15 bases between the germline ends. The CDR3 length is 17 residues. Germline CDR1 is SGHTA and CDR2 is FQGTGA. The CDR3 DNA sequence: TGTGCCAGCAGCTTATCACCTAAAAAAACTAGCACAGATACGCAGTATTTT. Encoded protein: CASSLSPKKTSTDTQYF.

This clonotype appeared many times. The rearrangement uses TRBV5-6 and TRBJ2-1, with TRBD1 as a possible D gene (6 bases). V was cut by 1 base and J by 7 bases, with 12 bases left in between. Germline CDR1 and CDR2: SGHDT and YYEEEE. This CDR3 is built from 14 residues. The CDR3 reads CASSLRQGINEQFF. Written as DNA, the CDR3 is TGTGCCAGCAGCTTGCGGCAGGGGATAAATGAGCAGTTCTTC. The variable domain in full, with the rest retrieved from reference TRBV5-6 and TRBJ2-1, is DAGVTQSPTHLIKTRGQQVTLRCSPKSGHDTVSWYQQALGQGPQFIFQYYEEEERQRGNFPDRFSGHQFPNYSSELNVNALLLGDSALYLCASSLRQGINEQFFGPGTRLTVL.

This clonotype was found many times. The chain carries TRBV20-1 and TRBJ2-1, with TRBD2 matching over 13 bases. Looked up from germline, CDR1 is DFQATT and CDR2 is SNEGSKA (reference sequence). The CDR3 totals 18 residues. Trimming at V came to 2 bases and at J to 7 bases, leaving 14 bases not matched to a gene. CDR3 protein: CSARTPPGLAGVGNEQFF. The DNA of the CDR3 is TGCAGTGCTAGAACACCCCCCGGACTAGCGGGAGTAGGGAATGAGCAGTTCTTC.

The chain joins TRBV5-6 to TRBJ1-5; TRBD1 aligns across 9 bases. V was clipped by 5 bases and J by 5 bases; unmatched bases: 8. The CDR3 extends over 15 amino acids. Germline V gives CDR1 SGHDT, CDR2 YYEEEE. The CDR3 protein is CASRYRDRDDQPQHF. The DNA of the CDR3 is TGTGCCAGCAGATACCGGGACAGGGACGATCAGCCCCAGCATTTT.

V gene TRBV5-5 combines with J gene TRBJ2-5; either TRBD1 or TRBD2 may supply D (6 bases each). V was pared by 6 bases and J by 3 bases, with 21 bases between. This CDR3 is 16 amino acids long. Germline V gene data show CDR1 as SGHKS and CDR2 as YYEKEE (reference sequence). The CDR3 DNA reads TGTGCCAGCACCCAAGGCCGGGGGCGTATGGAAGAGACCCAGTACTTC. Protein: CASTQGRGRMEETQYF.

The chain uses TRBV4-1 and TRBJ1-3; a weak D match, TRBD1 (6 bases). Trimming took off 1 base at V and 1 base at J, with 14 bases between the two ends. The CDR3 spans 17 residues. Germline CDR1 MGHRA, CDR2 YSYEKL. The CDR3 region has the DNA TGCGCCAGCAGCCAAGCCCCTAGGGGGTTGTCTGGAAACACCATATATTTT. It yields the protein CASSQAPRGLSGNTIYF.

This clonotype was counted a few times. This chain joins TRBV10-3 and TRBJ1-2; 8 bases align to TRBD1. V gave up 5 bases and J gave up 8 bases; unmatched junction bases: 7. Germline lookup yields CDR1 ENHRY and CDR2 SYGVKD. The length of the CDR3 is 13 residues. CDR3 coding DNA: TGTGCCATCAGTACCGACAGGGGAGGAGGCTACACCTTC. It is translated as CAISTDRGGGYTF.

This clonotype has more than one count but fewer than ten. The chain employs TRBV5-1 and TRBJ1-6, with TRBD1 matching over 9 bases. With 2 bases clipped from V and 6 bases from J, the junction kept 9 bases outside the gene matches. Germline V gene lookup returns CDR1 SGHRS and CDR2 YFSETQ. The CDR3 contains 17 residues. CDR3 DNA: TGCGCCAGCAGCTTTAGGGGTGCGGGACAGGGTAATTCACCCCTCCACTTT. Translating it yields CASSFRGAGQGNSPLHF. The full variable domain, with the rest looked up from reference TRBV5-1 and TRBJ1-6, is KAGVTQTPRYLIKTRGQQVTLSCSPISGHRSVSWYQQTPGQGLQFLFEYFSETQRNKGNFPGRFSGRQFSNSRSEMNVSTLELGDSALYLCASSFRGAGQGNSPLHFGNGTRLTVT.

This clonotype was picked up a small number of times. V is TRBV28 and J is TRBJ2-7, with 8 positions matching TRBD2. Germline V CDR1 and CDR2: MDHEN, SYDVKM. V was pared by 7 bases and J by 0 bases, with 5 bases of the junction left unmatched. The CDR3 covers 14 residues. CDR3 sequence: CASKTSGSSYEQYF. The CDR3 nucleotides read TGTGCCAGCAAAACAAGCGGGAGCTCCTACGAGCAGTACTTC.

The gene calls are TRBV20-1 and TRBJ2-3; 10 nucleotides line up with TRBD2. Losses at the gene ends were 6 bases for V and 3 bases for J; bases not matched to a gene: 9. This CDR3 spans 15 amino acids. Germline V CDR1 and CDR2: DFQATT, SNEGSKA (reference sequence). The CDR3 is CSAEEREGVTDTQYF. The CDR3, as DNA: TGCAGTGCCGAAGAGCGGGAGGGGGTGACAGATACGCAGTATTTT.

A few counts support this clonotype. The V and J genes are TRBV12-3 or TRBV12-4 and TRBJ1-3, with a weak D call TRBD1 (6 bases). Deletions cut 5 bases from V and 0 bases from J, with 8 bases between. The CDR3 covers 14 residues. CDR3 region: CASSTGYSGNTIYF. CDR3 bases: TGTGCCAGCAGTACAGGGTACTCTGGAAACACCATATATTTT.